Below, one T cell receptor beta chain is given with its context. This entry comes from a study of PD-L1 blockade in urothelial cancer. Whole-study context: Atezolizumab, begun by patients around 2014, was given at 1,200 mg intravenously every 3 weeks.

Clones were sequenced by immunoSEQ multiplex PCR, and TCRdb holds only the in-frame ones, with some missing. The sample records over 45,000 clones, about 86% being singletons. The time point: pretreatment peripheral blood. The V gene end was trimmed by 4 bases and the J gene end by 0 bases; junction bases not matched to a gene: 10. The CDR3 extends over 19 amino acids. The germline gives CDR1 SGHRS, CDR2 YFSETQ. Source: PBMCs, taken around atezolizumab (anti-PD-L1) treatment. The sequence was collected from a man aged 60-69 years with urothelial cancer. This chain links TRBV5-1 with TRBJ2-1, with TRBD2 identical over 13 bases. In nucleotides, the CDR3 is TGCGCCAGCAGCCCTGCCGGACTAGCGGGAGTGAGCTCCTACAATGAGCAGTTCTTC. Translation gives CASSPAGLAGVSSYNEQFF.